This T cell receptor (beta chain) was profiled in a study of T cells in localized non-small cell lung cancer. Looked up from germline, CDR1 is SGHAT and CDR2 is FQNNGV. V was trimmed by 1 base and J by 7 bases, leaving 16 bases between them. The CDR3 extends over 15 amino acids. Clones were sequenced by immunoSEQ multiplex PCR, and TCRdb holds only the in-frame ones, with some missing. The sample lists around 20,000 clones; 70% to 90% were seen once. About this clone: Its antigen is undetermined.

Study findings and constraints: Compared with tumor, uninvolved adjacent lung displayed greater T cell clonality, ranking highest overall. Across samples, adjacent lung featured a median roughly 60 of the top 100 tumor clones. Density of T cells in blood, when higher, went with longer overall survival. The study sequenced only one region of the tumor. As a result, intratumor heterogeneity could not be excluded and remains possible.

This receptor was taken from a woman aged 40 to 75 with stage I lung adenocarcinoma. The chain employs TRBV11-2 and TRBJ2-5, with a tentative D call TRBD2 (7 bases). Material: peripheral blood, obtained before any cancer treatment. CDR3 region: CASSLAGLGGGTQYF. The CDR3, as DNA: TGTGCCAGCAGCTTAGCGGGGTTGGGAGGGGGGACCCAGTACTTC.